Listed below are T cell receptor beta chains from one sample, sequenced in a study of human thymus T cells. Clones were read by immunoSEQ multiplex PCR, and TCRdb kept only the in-frame ones, dropping some. The data show about 60,000 clones, approximately 93% seen once. Sequenced: blood. The source of these receptors is a boy in the first two years of life with a congenital heart defect but otherwise immunologically healthy. The CDR3 runs from the conserved cysteine through the conserved F or W. D genes are given only for firm matches. For some rows the clone size is stated as once, few or many, or as a class when expanded; others skip it.

D	V	size	J	length	CDR3	DNA
-	TRBV7-2	-	TRBJ1-1	13	CASSLEVHTEAFF	TGTGCCAGCAGCTTAGAGGTACACACTGAAGCTTTCTTT
TRBD2	TRBV4-2	-	TRBJ2-3	16	CASSRLTSGSPDTQYF	TGTGCCAGCAGCCGTTTGACTAGCGGGAGCCCAGATACGCAGTATTTT
-	TRBV9	-	TRBJ2-7	13	CASSGQLSYEQYF	TGTGCCAGCAGCGGCCAATTATCCTACGAGCAGTACTTC
TRBD2	TRBV5-4	-	TRBJ2-7	15	CASSLRTSGGSEQYF	TGTGCCAGCAGCTTGAGGACTAGCGGGGGTAGCGAGCAGTACTTC
-	TRBV10-3	-	TRBJ2-5	15	CAISELGALGETQYF	TGTGCCATCAGTGAACTAGGGGCGCTGGGAGAGACCCAGTACTTC
-	TRBV5-1	-	TRBJ2-7	14	CASSLGVGSREQYF	TGCGCCAGCAGCTTGGGGGTTGGAAGTCGCGAGCAGTACTTC
TRBD2	TRBV28	-	TRBJ2-7	16	CASSSGLGMSSYEQYF	TGTGCCAGCAGTTCGGGACTAGGGATGAGCTCCTACGAGCAGTACTTC
-	TRBV7-2	-	TRBJ1-1	15	CASRNNPEMNTEAFF	TGTGCCAGCAGAAATAACCCGGAAATGAACACTGAAGCTTTCTTT
TRBD1	TRBV6-4	once	TRBJ2-5	15	CASSLDQGVGETQYF	TGTGCCAGCAGTTTGGACCAGGGGGTGGGGGAGACCCAGTACTTC
TRBD1	TRBV19	-	TRBJ2-1	15	CASSTRTGGFNEQFF	TGTGCCAGTAGTACAAGGACAGGGGGTTTCAATGAGCAGTTCTTC
-	TRBV7-2	-	TRBJ2-1	11	CASGGNHEQFF	TGTGCCAGTGGGGGGAACCATGAGCAGTTCTTC
-	TRBV28	-	TRBJ1-3	16	CASRAIGHHSGNTIYF	TGTGCCAGCAGGGCTATCGGACACCACTCTGGAAACACCATATATTTT
-	TRBV11-3	once	TRBJ1-2	13	CASSLDSNYGYTF	TGTGCCAGCAGCTTAGACAGTAACTATGGCTACACCTTC
-	TRBV4-3	-	TRBJ1-2	15	CASSQDPQGYYGYTF	TGCGCCAGCAGCCAAGATCCCCAGGGGTACTATGGCTACACCTTC
-	TRBV4-3	-	TRBJ2-7	17	CASSQDLTGEFPYEQYF	TGCGCCAGCAGCCAAGATTTGACAGGTGAATTTCCCTACGAGCAGTACTTC
TRBD1	TRBV5-8	-	TRBJ2-7	15	CASSLAWDRGYEQYF	TGTGCCAGCAGCTTGGCCTGGGACAGGGGCTACGAGCAGTACTTC
TRBD1	TRBV19	-	TRBJ2-2	14	CASSIAGGHGELFF	TGTGCCAGTAGTATAGCAGGGGGCCACGGGGAGCTGTTTTTT
TRBD2	TRBV7-2	-	TRBJ2-5	16	CASSPPIAGGQETQYF	TGTGCCAGCAGTCCGCCCATAGCGGGGGGGCAAGAGACCCAGTACTTC
-	TRBV7-2	-	TRBJ2-3	15	CASSLAPLATDTQYF	TGTGCCAGCAGCTTAGCACCTCTAGCGACAGATACGCAGTATTTT
-	TRBV7-2	-	TRBJ1-2	14	CASSLGAFDYGYTF	TGTGCCAGCAGCCTCGGGGCGTTTGACTATGGCTACACCTTC
-	TRBV2	-	TRBJ2-7	13	CASTHTSSYEQYF	TGTGCCAGCACTCATACGAGCTCCTACGAGCAGTACTTC
TRBD1	TRBV7-2	-	TRBJ2-7	14	CASSTSQSRTGLYF	TGTGCCAGCAGCACATCACAGTCTCGGACAGGATTGTACTTC
TRBD1	TRBV4-1	few	TRBJ1-1	13	CASSSTGDSEAFF	TGCGCCAGCTCCTCTACAGGGGATTCTGAAGCTTTCTTT
-	TRBV27	-	TRBJ1-1	15	CASSLRRMVNTEAFF	TGTGCCAGCAGTTTGAGACGGATGGTGAACACTGAAGCTTTCTTT
-	TRBV7-2	-	TRBJ1-1	14	CASSLYAKNTEAFF	TGTGCCAGCAGCTTATACGCCAAGAACACTGAAGCTTTCTTT
-	TRBV4-3	-	TRBJ2-4	16	CASSQDIGLVGNIQYF	TGCGCCAGCAGCCAAGATATCGGGCTAGTGGGGAACATTCAGTACTTC
TRBD1	TRBV7-9	-	TRBJ1-4	17	CASSLRQGRRTNEKLFF	TGTGCCAGCAGCCTACGACAGGGGAGGAGAACTAATGAAAAACTGTTTTTT
TRBD1	TRBV19	-	TRBJ1-2	15	CASNEGQGWDYGYTF	TGTGCCAGTAACGAAGGACAGGGGTGGGACTATGGCTACACCTTC
-	TRBV7-9	-	TRBJ2-1	16	CASSLVSSSLFNEQFF	TGTGCCAGCAGCTTAGTATCTAGCAGCCTCTTCAATGAGCAGTTCTTC
TRBD1	TRBV10-3	-	TRBJ2-2	15	CAIIPGQGLTGELFF	TGTGCCATCATCCCGGGACAGGGGCTGACCGGGGAGCTGTTTTTT
-	TRBV11-3	-	TRBJ2-1	14	CASSLEGSYNEQFF	TGTGCCAGCAGCTTAGAAGGCTCCTACAATGAGCAGTTCTTC
TRBD1	TRBV7-9	-	TRBJ1-2	14	CASSSPGTGIGYTF	TGTGCCAGCAGCAGTCCCGGGACAGGGATCGGCTACACCTTC
-	TRBV4-3	-	TRBJ2-2	18	CASSQDRYGTLLTGELFF	TGCGCCAGCAGCCAAGATAGGTATGGGACCCTCCTCACCGGGGAGCTGTTTTTT
TRBD2	TRBV4-1	-	TRBJ2-7	16	CASSQEDSGLTYEQYF	TGCGCCAGCAGCCAAGAAGATAGCGGGTTAACCTACGAGCAGTACTTC
-	TRBV9	-	TRBJ2-1	15	CASSPRGATYNEQFF	TGTGCCAGCAGCCCACGGGGGGCCACCTACAATGAGCAGTTCTTC
TRBD2	TRBV9	-	TRBJ2-5	18	CASSAWTGLAGGGETQYF	TGTGCCAGCAGCGCCTGGACGGGACTAGCGGGAGGGGGGGAGACCCAGTACTTC
TRBD2	TRBV7-6	-	TRBJ2-3	15	CASSLASGGADTQYF	TGTGCCAGCAGCTTAGCGAGCGGGGGGGCAGATACGCAGTATTTT
TRBD2	TRBV6-6	once	TRBJ2-7	15	CASHRAGTSPEGQYF	TGTGCCAGCCACCGTGCGGGGACTAGCCCCGAAGGGCAGTACTTC
-	TRBV7-2	-	TRBJ2-1	12	CASSLEGYEQFF	TGTGCCAGCAGCTTAGAAGGATATGAGCAGTTCTTC
-	TRBV5-4	-	TRBJ2-3	13	CASSKDTTDTQYF	TGTGCCAGCAGCAAGGACACGACAGATACGCAGTATTTT
TRBD2	TRBV5-8	once	TRBJ2-5	18	CASSLGSTSGGAQETQYF	TGTGCCAGCAGCTTGGGTTCGACTAGCGGGGGGGCTCAAGAGACCCAGTACTTC
-	TRBV7-9	-	TRBJ2-3	14	CASSSTGYTDTQYF	TGTGCCAGCAGCTCAACAGGGTACACAGATACGCAGTATTTT
TRBD2	TRBV7-2	-	TRBJ2-5	15	CASSLGLAGGGTQYF	TGTGCCAGCAGCTTAGGCCTAGCGGGGGGTGGGACCCAGTACTTC
-	TRBV10-2	-	TRBJ1-1	11	CATSLNTEAFF	TGCGCCACCAGTTTGAACACTGAAGCTTTCTTT
-	TRBV7-8	-	TRBJ2-1	15	CASSPRRDGYNEQFF	TGTGCCAGCAGCCCGCGGAGAGACGGATACAATGAGCAGTTCTTC
-	TRBV5-1	-	TRBJ2-1	13	CASSLSSGPEQFF	TGCGCCAGCAGCCTCTCCAGCGGGCCTGAGCAGTTCTTC
-	TRBV6-5	once	TRBJ2-1	14	CASKGDWPYNEQFF	TGTGCCAGCAAGGGGGACTGGCCTTACAATGAGCAGTTCTTC
TRBD2	TRBV5-4	-	TRBJ2-3	15	CASSKRGPGTDTQYF	TGTGCCAGCAGCAAGCGGGGGCCGGGCACAGATACGCAGTATTTT
-	TRBV15	-	TRBJ1-2	15	CATSRDGGLGYGYTF	TGTGCCACCAGCAGAGATGGGGGGCTAGGCTATGGCTACACCTTC
-	TRBV5-1	-	TRBJ2-3	15	CASRTRGTSTDTQYF	TGCGCCAGCCGGACTAGGGGGACTAGCACAGATACGCAGTATTTT
-	TRBV5-6	-	TRBJ2-4	12	CASSFRARVQYF	TGTGCCAGCAGCTTCAGGGCCCGGGTTCAGTACTTC
TRBD2	TRBV7-2	-	TRBJ2-1	15	CASSLVLLAGNEQFF	TGTGCCAGCAGCTTAGTATTACTAGCGGGTAATGAGCAGTTCTTC
TRBD2	TRBV29-1	-	TRBJ2-1	13	CSVYGTTKIEQFF	TGCAGCGTGTACGGGACTACAAAAATCGAGCAGTTCTTC
TRBD2	TRBV7-9	-	TRBJ2-3	14	CASSWGLAGDTQYF	TGTGCCAGCAGCTGGGGACTAGCGGGAGACACGCAGTATTTT
-	TRBV10-3	once	TRBJ2-5	14	CAISKGLLGETQYF	TGTGCCATCAGTAAGGGACTCCTGGGAGAGACCCAGTACTTC
TRBD1	TRBV19	-	TRBJ2-7	14	CASSVRDSSYEQYF	TGTGCCAGTAGTGTCCGGGACAGCTCCTACGAGCAGTACTTC
-	TRBV7-2	-	TRBJ2-5	16	CASSSSADTLGETQYF	TGTGCCAGCAGCTCGAGCGCGGACACGTTGGGAGAGACCCAGTACTTC
-	TRBV5-6	once	TRBJ1-1	16	CASSLNGARRNTEAFF	TGTGCCAGCAGCTTGAACGGGGCCCGAAGGAACACTGAAGCTTTCTTT
-	TRBV13	-	TRBJ2-7	13	CASSTGTTYEQYF	TGTGCCAGCAGCACCGGGACAACCTACGAGCAGTACTTC
-	TRBV27	few	TRBJ2-2	14	CASSLSMGTGELFF	TGTGCCAGCAGTTTATCGATGGGCACCGGGGAGCTGTTTTTT